These 31 T cell receptor beta chains were all obtained from the same sample, sequenced in a study of cytomegalovirus exposure and HLA in healthy donors. With 60 Vbeta and 13 Jbeta primers, the PCR was carried out. The table came from immunoSEQ multiplex PCR; TCRdb's copy has only in-frame clones and leaves some out. Of around 110,000 clones listed, 50% to 65% are singletons. Sequencing used PBMCs. These receptors all stem from a woman aged 40 to 50 in good health and CMV-seropositive.

This chain joins TRBV6-5 and TRBJ2-2; 12 bases line up with TRBD2. Looked up from germline, CDR1 is MNHEY and CDR2 is SVGAGI. This CDR3 has 16 residues. V was pared by 0 bases and J by 4 bases, with 0 bases of the junction left unmatched. CDR3 nucleotide sequence: TGTGCCAGCAGTTACTCACTAGCGGGAGGCACCGGGGAGCTGTTTTTT. This codes for CASSYSLAGGTGELFF.

This clone appeared once. Other DNA sequences in this specimen translate into the identical CDR3. The chain is built from TRBV5-4 and TRBJ1-2; D call uncertain. Germline CDR1 and CDR2: SGHNT and YYREEE (reference sequence). The CDR3 is 11 residues long. Trimming took 5 bases from V and 4 from J, leaving 6 bases between them. CDR3 region: CASSSSYGYTF. The CDR3 DNA reads TGTGCCAGCAGTTCGAGCTATGGCTACACCTTC.

The chain links TRBV19 to TRBJ2-3, with 15 bases fitting TRBD2. The CDR3 consists of 15 residues. The junction had 1 base not matched to a gene; V was cut back by 1 base and J by 8 bases. Germline V gene data show CDR1 as LNHDA and CDR2 as SQIVND (reference sequence). CDR3 region: CASSIGTSGRGTQYF. As DNA, the CDR3 is TGTGCCAGTAGTATAGGGACTAGCGGGAGGGGTACGCAGTATTTT.

The V and J genes are TRBV14 and TRBJ2-1; D uncertain. Germline loops: CDR1 SGHDN, CDR2 FVKESK. Deletions cut 0 bases from V and 2 bases from J, with 5 bases between. The CDR3 is 14 residues long. Here the CDR3 reads CASSQDGAYNEQFF. As DNA, the CDR3 is TGTGCCAGCAGCCAAGATGGAGCCTACAATGAGCAGTTCTTC. The variable domain in full, with the rest retrieved from reference TRBV14 and TRBJ2-1, is EAGVTQFPSHSVIEKGQTVTLRCDPISGHDNLYWYRRVMGKEIKFLLHFVKESKQDESGMPNNRFLAERTGGTYSTLKVQPAELEDSGVYFCASSQDGAYNEQFFGPGTRLTVL.

Concerning this clone itself: The same CDR3 also results from other DNA sequences found in this sample. The V gene is TRBV2, the J gene TRBJ1-4, with TRBD1 matching 10 bases. The CDR3 totals 19 residues. Germline CDR1 and CDR2: SNHLY and FYNNEI. Unmatched junction bases numbered 14, after V lost 7 bases and J lost 0 bases. CDR3 protein: CASNLVRDRGLATNEKLFF. The CDR3 bases are TGTGCCAGCAATTTAGTCCGGGACAGGGGCCTTGCAACTAATGAAAAACTGTTTTTT.

The chain is built from TRBV15 and TRBJ2-3; TRBD1 matches at 8 bases. Losses at the gene ends were 4 bases for V and 6 bases for J; bases not matched to a gene: 9. This CDR3 is 15 amino acids long. From germline, CDR1 is LNHNV and CDR2 YYDKDF (reference sequence). As DNA, the CDR3 is TGTGCCACCAGCATGGCACAGGGGGGTTCGGATACGCAGTATTTT. It yields the protein CATSMAQGGSDTQYF.

This clone was seen more than once but under ten times. The chain joins TRBV7-3 to TRBJ2-3; D not certain. Germline V gene sequence: CDR1 SGHTA, CDR2 FQGTGA. V lost 5 bases, J lost 0 bases, and 3 bases lay in between. The CDR3 extends over 12 amino acids. CDR3 protein: CASSESTDTQYF. The CDR3 DNA follows: TGTGCCAGCAGCGAGAGCACAGATACGCAGTATTTT.

This clone turned up a few times. The genes are TRBV5-8 and TRBJ1-4; 9 bases are a match to TRBD1. Germline V gives CDR1 SGHTS, CDR2 YDEGEE. The ends lost 4 bases at V and 7 bases at J; junction bases unmatched: 2. This CDR3 spans 13 amino acids. CDR3: CASSRDRVEKLFF. The CDR3 DNA sequence: TGTGCCAGCAGCAGGGACAGGGTTGAAAAACTGTTTTTT.

This chain connects TRBV2 to TRBJ1-2; tentatively, D is TRBD1 (6 bases). Germline V gene lookup returns CDR1 SNHLY and CDR2 FYNNEI. The CDR3 is 14 residues long. V was trimmed by 6 bases and J by 4 bases, leaving 15 bases between them. The CDR3 here is CASSYSRDTYGYTF. The CDR3 bases are TGTGCCAGCAGCTACTCCCGGGACACCTATGGCTACACCTTC.

This clone has only a few counts. The CDR3 nucleotides are TGCAGCGTGGATGCCCGGGACAGGGTCGGAGGCTACACCTTC. Translating it yields CSVDARDRVGGYTF. The chain links TRBV29-1 to TRBJ1-2, with 9 positions matching TRBD1. In germline, CDR1 is SQVTM, CDR2 ANQGSEA. The CDR3 contains 14 residues. The J segment lost 8 bases and the V segment lost 6 bases, leaving 13 bases of the junction unmatched.

The CDR3 bases are TGTGCCAGCAGCTTAGATGGGACAGCTAACTATGGCTACACCTTC. It specifies CASSLDGTANYGYTF. This rearrangement joins TRBV7-9 to TRBJ1-2; 7 bases are a match to TRBD1. The germline V gene encodes CDR1 SEHNR and CDR2 FQNEAQ (reference sequence). The ends lost 1 base at V and 0 bases at J; junction bases unmatched: 2. This CDR3 has 15 amino acids.

V and J are TRBV6-1 and TRBJ1-5, with D perhaps matching TRBD1 (5 bases). V lost 7 bases and J lost 6, with 13 bases in between. The CDR3 consists of 13 residues. Germline V gives CDR1 MNHNS, CDR2 SASEGT. The CDR3 is CASTREQGQPQHF. The DNA for the CDR3 is TGTGCCAGCACCAGAGAGCAGGGTCAGCCCCAGCATTTT.

V usage is TRBV13 and J usage is TRBJ2-3; 7 bases map to TRBD2. The trim removed 8 bases at V and 0 bases at J, leaving 11 bases unmatched. CDR1 is PRHDT, CDR2 FYEKMQ, per germline (reference sequence). CDR3 size: 16 residues. CDR3 loop: CASGPRASGSTDTQYF. Here the CDR3 DNA reads TGTGCCAGCGGCCCCCGGGCTAGCGGAAGCACAGATACGCAGTATTTT.

This clone has just a few counts. The chain employs TRBV27 and TRBJ1-1; 8 bases line up with TRBD1. The CDR3 has 15 amino acids. Losses at the gene ends were 6 bases for V and 3 bases for J; bases not matched to a gene: 9. Germline V lookup: CDR1 MNHEY, CDR2 SMNVEV (reference sequence). In DNA, the CDR3 is TGTGCCAGCAGCCGGAGGACAGGGCCGGACACTGAAGCTTTCTTT. Protein sequence: CASSRRTGPDTEAFF.

V is TRBV4-1 and J is TRBJ1-5; D remains unclear. V gave up 8 bases and J gave up 0 bases, with 14 bases separating them. From germline, CDR1 is MGHRA and CDR2 YSYEKL. This CDR3 is built from 15 residues. CDR3 in DNA: TGCGCCAGCCGAGGAGGGATCAATAGCAATCAGCCCCAGCATTTT. Translating gives CASRGGINSNQPQHF.

In this sample, this clone turned up once. The chain has TRBV25-1 and TRBJ2-5, with 8 bases that match TRBD1. The J call may not be correct, given that the DNA end is closer to TRBJ2-7. The CDR3 has 16 amino acids. Germline V lookup: CDR1 MGHDK, CDR2 SYGVNS. CDR3 region: CASSDSGGGRTYEQYF. The CDR3 bases are TGTGCCAGCAGTGACTCAGGGGGCGGGCGGACCTACGAGCAGTACTTC.

The rearrangement uses TRBV5-5 and TRBJ2-5; perhaps TRBD2 as D (5 bases). This CDR3 has 16 amino acids. The germline V and J ends were trimmed by 2 bases and 5 bases, with 19 bases remaining between them. CDR1 SGHKS and CDR2 YYEKEE come from the germline V gene (reference sequence). In DNA form, the CDR3 reads TGTGCCAGCAGCTTTTCAGGCAGCCGAGGGTCTGAGACCCAGTACTTC. Encoded protein: CASSFSGSRGSETQYF.

The CDR3, as DNA: TGTGCCTGGAGTGTGGGAGGCCTCCAAGAGACCCAGTACTTC. As protein: CAWSVGGLQETQYF. The J gene is TRBJ2-5, the V gene TRBV30; D perhaps matches TRBD2 (6 bases). This CDR3 region has 14 residues. Germline CDR1 is GTSNPN and CDR2 is SVGIG (reference sequence). The V end was cut by 0 bases, the J end by 1 base, with 9 bases between.

This clone appeared a few times. At one of its ends the junction is not consistent with the germline gene, which may arise from a read error. The CDR3 DNA follows: TGCGCCAGCAGCCAAGATCCTAGGGCAGGTACTAGCACAGATATGCAGTATTTT. Protein product: CASSQDPRAGTSTDMQYF. The chain links TRBV4-1 to TRBJ2-3, with D possibly matching TRBD2 (6 bases). Per the germline V gene, CDR1 is MGHRA and CDR2 is YSYEKL. The CDR3 length is 18 residues.

The chain links TRBV10-1 to TRBJ2-7, with TRBD1 matching 9 bases. The CDR3 runs to 14 residues. The germline V gene has CDR1 WNHNN and CDR2 SYGVQD (reference sequence). With V trimmed by 7 bases and J by 3 bases, 7 bases remained unmatched. As DNA, the CDR3 is TGCGCCAGCAAACCCACAGGGGGCTGCTACGAGCAGTACTTC. The encoded protein is CASKPTGGCYEQYF.

V usage is TRBV7-6 and J usage is TRBJ1-4; tentative D call: TRBD1 (6 bases). The V gene lost 5 bases and the J gene lost 2 bases, with 12 bases spanning the gap. This CDR3 comprises 15 residues. Germline values: CDR1 SGHVS, CDR2 FNYEAQ. This CDR3 is CASSPTGITNEKLFF. In DNA form, the CDR3 reads TGTGCCAGCAGCCCAACAGGGATTACTAATGAAAAACTGTTTTTT.

The genes are TRBV19 and TRBJ1-1, with a weak D call TRBD1 (6 bases). Germline V gene sequence: CDR1 LNHDA, CDR2 SQIVND (reference sequence). V was clipped by 8 bases and J by 0 bases, with 16 bases between them. This CDR3 is 15 amino acids long. The CDR3 loop reads CASSQGQPLNTEAFF. CDR3 bases: TGTGCCAGTTCGCAGGGGCAGCCCTTGAACACTGAAGCTTTCTTT.

V usage is TRBV5-1 and J usage is TRBJ2-5; TRBD2 agrees at 13 bases. The assigned J gene may be wrong: the sequence end matches TRBJ2-7 better. The CDR3 is 16 amino acids. Germline CDR1 SGHRS, CDR2 YFSETQ. In DNA form, the CDR3 reads TGCGCCAGCAGCTCGCAACTAGCGGGAGGGCGAGGCGAGCAGTACTTC. Translating gives CASSSQLAGGRGEQYF.

This sequence joins TRBV13 and TRBJ2-7; tentative D call: TRBD2 (6 bases). V lost 5 bases to trimming and J lost 5 bases, with 19 bases between them. Germline lookup yields CDR1 PRHDT and CDR2 FYEKMQ (reference sequence). The CDR3 spans 15 residues. The CDR3 is CASSPPGDSLNEQYF. Here the CDR3 DNA reads TGTGCCAGCAGCCCTCCGGGAGATAGTTTGAACGAGCAGTACTTC.

The chain links TRBV18 to TRBJ1-2, with 7 bases aligning to TRBD1. Germline trimming cut 3 bases from V and 5 bases from J; bases unmatched to any gene: 6. Germline CDR1 is KGHSH and CDR2 is LQKENI. This CDR3 has 14 residues. This CDR3 reads CASSPGQTRYGYTF. CDR3 coding DNA: TGTGCCAGCTCACCGGGACAGACCAGATATGGCTACACCTTC.

Regarding this clone: Compared with germline, one end of the junction differs, possibly owing to a read error. This chain links TRBV7-9 with TRBJ2-2; tentative D call: TRBD2 (7 bases). This CDR3 is 16 amino acids long. CDR1 is SEHNR and CDR2 is FQNEAQ in the germline V gene (reference sequence). DNA for the CDR3: TGTTCCAGCAGCTTTACGGGGGGCAAAGACACCGGGGAGCTGTTTTTT. It codes for CSSSFTGGKDTGELFF.

This chain uses TRBV10-3 with TRBJ2-5; the match to TRBD2 covers 8 bases. Trimming took 2 bases from V and 9 from J; bases not matched to a gene: 11. This CDR3 spans 15 amino acids. Germline V gives CDR1 ENHRY, CDR2 SYGVKD. CDR3 bases: TGTGCCATCAGTGAGGCCGCAGCGGGGGCGGGGGCCCAGTACTTC. Translation gives CAISEAAAGAGAQYF.

This chain joins TRBV4-1 and TRBJ1-5; 7 bases align to TRBD1. Germline loops: CDR1 MGHRA, CDR2 YSYEKL. V lost 1 base, J lost 7 bases, and 16 bases stayed unmatched. This CDR3 region has 18 residues. This CDR3 is CASSQVRGGVRVEQPQHF. In DNA form, the CDR3 reads TGCGCCAGCAGCCAAGTGCGAGGGGGCGTCCGGGTTGAGCAGCCCCAGCATTTT.

This chain uses TRBV30 with TRBJ2-7; D is unresolved. The length of the CDR3 is 10 residues. V was cut by 2 bases and J by 5 bases, with 4 bases left in between. The germline V gene encodes CDR1 GTSNPN and CDR2 SVGIG (reference sequence). The CDR3 DNA reads as TGTGCCTGGAGTTCTGACGAGCAGTACTTC. Residues: CAWSSDEQYF.

The chain has TRBV10-3 and TRBJ2-7; TRBD2 is a possible D gene (5 bases). Trimming cost V 6 bases and J 2 bases, with 17 bases left between them. The V gene's germline CDR1 is ENHRY and CDR2 SYGVKD. CDR3 length: 15 amino acids. In DNA form, the CDR3 reads TGTGCCATCAGCCAAATGGAGGACTTGCCCTACGAGCAGTACTTC. Its protein product is CAISQMEDLPYEQYF.

The chain joins TRBV7-2 to TRBJ2-7; 7 positions match TRBD1. Per germline, CDR1 SGHTA and CDR2 FQGNSA. Trimming removed 5 bases from V and 4 bases from J; junction bases left unmatched: 11. There are 15 residues in the CDR3. This CDR3 reads CASSRGRDRAYEQYF. Here the CDR3 DNA reads TGTGCCAGCAGCAGAGGCCGGGACAGAGCTTACGAGCAGTACTTC. The full variable domain, completed using reference TRBV7-2 and TRBJ2-7, is GAGVSQSPSNKVTEKGKDVELRCDPISGHTALYWYRQSLGQGLEFLIYFQGNSAPDKSGLPSDRFSAERTGGSVSTLTIQRTQQEDSAVYLCASSRGRDRAYEQYFGPGTRLTVT.